This T cell receptor beta chain was identified during a study of technical replicates of blood from a few donors (dated by TCRdb to about 2017). Reading the germline V gene gives CDR1 SGHVS and CDR2 FNYEAQ. The CDR3 has 17 amino acids, counting the end cysteine and phenylalanine. Solely the CDR3 DNA is kept, with 51 bases framed from the first base. V is pared back by 1 base and J by 0 bases, with 15 bases lying between the germline termini. To prepare the library, the immunoSEQ multiplex PCR assay was applied. TCRdb took over this immuneACCESS table, retaining in-frame rearrangements with V and J assigned. Such tables are incomplete; in checked studies, under half of the missing clones stem from an unresolved V gene, and the remainder is unexplained. The sample profile shows 100,000 or so clones; roughly 94% of them were found once. The ten largest clones add up to 0.24% of the sample. As concerns this clone: Its antigen has not been determined. Base qualities are not at hand, and no much larger clone is one base apart.

The specimen was T cells isolated from PBMCs. This TCR was sampled from a human donor in good health. The sequence joins TRBV7-6 to TRBJ1-2, with a weak D call of TRBD1 (5 bases match). Read as DNA, the sequence is TGTGCCAGCAGCTTAGATGGGGCAGGCGCAGCTAACTATGGCTACACCTTC. This encodes CASSLDGAGAANYGYTF.